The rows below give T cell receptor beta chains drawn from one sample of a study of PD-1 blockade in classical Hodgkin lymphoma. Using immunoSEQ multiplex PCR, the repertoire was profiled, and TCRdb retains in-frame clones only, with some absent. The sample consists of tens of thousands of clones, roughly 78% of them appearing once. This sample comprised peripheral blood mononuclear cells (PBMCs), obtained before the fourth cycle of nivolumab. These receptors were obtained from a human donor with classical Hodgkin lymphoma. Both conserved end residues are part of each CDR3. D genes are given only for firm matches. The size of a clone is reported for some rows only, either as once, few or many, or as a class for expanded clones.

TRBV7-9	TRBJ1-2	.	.	TGTGCCAGCAGCCCCATTCGGGGGGCCGATGGCTACACCTTC	CASSPIRGADGYTF
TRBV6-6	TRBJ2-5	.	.	TGTGCCAGCAGTTGGGCGGAGACCCAGTACTTC	CASSWAETQYF
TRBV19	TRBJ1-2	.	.	TGTGCCAGTAGTATTTCCGCCGTGCGGCGGGGAGTCTATGGCTACACCTTC	CASSISAVRRGVYGYTF
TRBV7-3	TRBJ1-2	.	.	TGTGCCAGCAGCCAAAGTGGGGGAGGCTATGGCTACACCTTC	CASSQSGGGYGYTF
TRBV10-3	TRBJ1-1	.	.	TGTGCCATCAGTGAGTACGAGGGATTGAACACTGAAGCTTTCTTT	CAISEYEGLNTEAFF
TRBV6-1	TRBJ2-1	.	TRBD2	TGTGCCAGCAGCTACGGGAGGGCCAATGAGCAGTTCTTC	CASSYGRANEQFF
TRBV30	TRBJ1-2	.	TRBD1	TGTGCCTGGAGTTTGGGACAGCCGACTAACTATGGCTACACCTTC	CAWSLGQPTNYGYTF
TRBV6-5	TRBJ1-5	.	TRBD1	TGTGCCAGCAGGACGGGACAGGGGATCAATCAGCCCCAGCATTTT	CASRTGQGINQPQHF
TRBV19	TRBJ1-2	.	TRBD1	TGTGCCAGTAGCGGACAGGCCTATGGCTACACCTTC	CASSGQAYGYTF
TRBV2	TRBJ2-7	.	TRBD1	TGTGCCAGCAGTAGCAGCAGGGGGTTCTACGAGCAGTACTTC	CASSSSRGFYEQYF
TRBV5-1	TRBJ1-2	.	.	TGCGCCAGCAGCTTGGCTATGATACCGGCAGCCGGCTACACCTTC	CASSLAMIPAAGYTF
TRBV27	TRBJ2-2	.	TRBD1	TGTGCCAGCAGTTTCGGGACAGGGAACACCGGGGAGCTGTTTTTT	CASSFGTGNTGELFF
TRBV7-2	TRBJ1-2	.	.	TGTGCCAGCAGCTTACCCCGACATAACTATGGCTACACCTTC	CASSLPRHNYGYTF
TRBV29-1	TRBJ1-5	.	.	TGCAGCGCCGAGACCACAGGGTCCAATCAGCCCCAGCATTTT	CSAETTGSNQPQHF
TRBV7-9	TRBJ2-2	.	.	TGTGCCAGCAGCCCGGACTTCGGGACCGGGGAGCTGTTTTTT	CASSPDFGTGELFF
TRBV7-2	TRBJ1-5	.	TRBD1	TGTGCCAGCAGCTTAGCCGGGACAGGCAATCAGCCCCAGCATTTT	CASSLAGTGNQPQHF
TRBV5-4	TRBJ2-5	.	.	TGTGCCAGCAGTCAACCTACAGGGATGGAAGAGACCCAGTACTTC	CASSQPTGMEETQYF
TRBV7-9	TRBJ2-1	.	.	TGTGCCAGCAGCTTTTGGGGGGCCGGCTCCTACAATGAGCAGTTCTTC	CASSFWGAGSYNEQFF
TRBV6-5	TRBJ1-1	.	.	TGTGCCAGCAGTAGACAGGTTTACACTGAAGCTTTCTTT	CASSRQVYTEAFF
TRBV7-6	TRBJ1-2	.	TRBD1	TGTGCCAGCAGCTTAATGGACAGGGGCGCCTATGGCTACACCTTC	CASSLMDRGAYGYTF
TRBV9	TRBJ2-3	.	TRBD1	TGTGCCAGCAGCGTAGGGGACAGTGATACGCAGTATTTT	CASSVGDSDTQYF
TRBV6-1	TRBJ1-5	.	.	TGTGCCAGCAGTGTTTGGCCCAGTGGGCATGCTCAGCCCCAGCATTTT	CASSVWPSGHAQPQHF
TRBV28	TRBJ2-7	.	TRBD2	TGTGCCAGCAGTCCGGGACTAGCGGGAGTTGAGCAGTACTTC	CASSPGLAGVEQYF
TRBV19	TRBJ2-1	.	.	TGTGCCAGTACCCCGGGGGACTTCCACAATGAGCAGTTCTTC	CASTPGDFHNEQFF
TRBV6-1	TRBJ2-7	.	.	TGTGCCAGCTTAATATCAGGGGTCTACGAGCAGTACTTC	CASLISGVYEQYF
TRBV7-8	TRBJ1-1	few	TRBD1	TGTGCCAGCAGCTTGGACAGGGGCACTGAAGCTTTCTTT	CASSLDRGTEAFF
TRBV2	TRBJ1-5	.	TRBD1	TGTGCCAGTAACGGACTCCCCGGGACAGGGGGCGTTCAGCCCCAGCATTTT	CASNGLPGTGGVQPQHF
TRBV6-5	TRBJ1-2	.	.	TGTGCCAGCAGTTACTCGAATAGGGTGGACTATGGCTACACCTTC	CASSYSNRVDYGYTF
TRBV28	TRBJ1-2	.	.	TGTGCCAGCAGCTTACCCCCAGATCCTAACTATGGCTACACCTTC	CASSLPPDPNYGYTF
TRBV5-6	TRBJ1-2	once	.	TGTGCCAGCAGCCCTGTGGGGTCCTATGGCTACACCTTC	CASSPVGSYGYTF
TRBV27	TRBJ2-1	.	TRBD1	TGTGCCAGCAGTTTATCGTTGACAGGGAGCTACAATGAGCAGTTCTTC	CASSLSLTGSYNEQFF
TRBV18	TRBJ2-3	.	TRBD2	TGTGCCAGCTCATCAAGGACTAGCGGGAGCGCAGATACGCAGTATTTT	CASSSRTSGSADTQYF
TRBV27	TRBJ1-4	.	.	TGTGCCAGCAGTTCTTACTCGTCTAATGAAAAACTGTTTTTT	CASSSYSSNEKLFF
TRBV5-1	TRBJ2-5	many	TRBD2	TGCGCCAGCAGCTTGATTGGCGGGGGGCCAGAGACCCAGTACTTC	CASSLIGGGPETQYF
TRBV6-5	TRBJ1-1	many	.	TGTGCCAGCAGTTACTCGCAGGGATGGACTGAAGCTTTCTTT	CASSYSQGWTEAFF
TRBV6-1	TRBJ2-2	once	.	TGTGCCAGCAGTGAATTGTCAGGGTGGCCCGGGGAGCTGTTTTTT	CASSELSGWPGELFF
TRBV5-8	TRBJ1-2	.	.	TGTGCCAGCAGCCCCGGCGGGCAGGGAGGCTTACGGCGCGGCTACACCTTC	CASSPGGQGGLRRGYTF
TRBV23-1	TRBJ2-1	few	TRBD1	TGCGCCAGCAGTCAACCTACAGAGGAGCAGCGCCGGGACAGGGTTAACAATGAGCAGTTCTTC	CASSQPTEEQRRDRVNNEQFF
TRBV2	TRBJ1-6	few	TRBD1	TGTGCCAGCAAGATCGGGACAGGGGGTAATTCACCCCTCCACTTT	CASKIGTGGNSPLHF
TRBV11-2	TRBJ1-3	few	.	TGTGCCAGCAGCTCGCCCCCGTGGATTAGCGATACGTCTTTT	CASSSPPWISDTSF
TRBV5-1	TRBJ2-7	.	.	TGCGCCAGCAGCTTGGGGCGTATCCTGGCGACAGCAACCTACGAGCAGTACTTC	CASSLGRILATATYEQYF
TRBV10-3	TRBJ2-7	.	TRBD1	TGTGCCATCAGACCGGGACAGGGGGCCTACGAGCAGTACTTC	CAIRPGQGAYEQYF
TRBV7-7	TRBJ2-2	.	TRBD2	TGTGCCAGCAGCCGGACCGGGACTAGTAATATCGGGGAGCTGTTTTTT	CASSRTGTSNIGELFF
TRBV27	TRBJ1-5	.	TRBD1	TGTGCCAGCAGTCCTGAAGGTCCCGGGACAGGAAACAATCAGCCCCAGCATTTT	CASSPEGPGTGNNQPQHF
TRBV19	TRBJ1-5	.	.	TGTGCCAGTAGTGGCACCGGGGGTGGACAGCCCCAGCATTTT	CASSGTGGGQPQHF
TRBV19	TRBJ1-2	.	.	TGTGCCAGTAGTATAGGCGCCCTTTATGGCTACACCTTC	CASSIGALYGYTF
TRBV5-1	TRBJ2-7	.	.	TGCGCTAGCAGCACAACAGGGATCTCCTACGAGCAGTACTTC	CASSTTGISYEQYF
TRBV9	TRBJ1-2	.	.	TGTGCCAGCAGTGGATCAAACGGGGGGAACTATGGCTACACCTTC	CASSGSNGGNYGYTF
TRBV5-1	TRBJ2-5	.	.	TGCGCCAGCAGCGATCTACAGGGTGGCCAAGAGACCCAGTACTTC	CASSDLQGGQETQYF
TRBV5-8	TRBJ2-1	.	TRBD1	TGTGCCAGCAGTTTGGGACAGGGGCCTTACAATGAGCAGTTCTTC	CASSLGQGPYNEQFF
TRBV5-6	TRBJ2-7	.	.	TGTGCCAGCCGTTCCACAGGGTACTACGAGCAGTACTTC	CASRSTGYYEQYF
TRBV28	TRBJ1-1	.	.	TGTGCCAGCAGTCTCTACTATGAAGCTTTCTTT	CASSLYYEAFF
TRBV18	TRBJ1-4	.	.	TGTGCCAGCTCACCTTTGGGGACGTCAGCAACTAATGAAAAACTGTTTTTT	CASSPLGTSATNEKLFF
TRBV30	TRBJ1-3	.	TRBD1	TGTGCCTGGACAGGGGGCATATCTGGAAACACCATATATTTT	CAWTGGISGNTIYF
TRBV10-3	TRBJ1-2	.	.	TGTGCCATCACCTCAGGGGATCTCACGGATGGCTACACCTTC	CAITSGDLTDGYTF